This TCR beta chain was documented in a study of blood T cell repertoires in COVID-19. Study processing details: The assay estimated nucleated cells by amplifying reference gene primers. TCRdb's table, derived via immunoSEQ multiplex PCR, lists solely in-frame clones and lacks some. V and J calls and clone size are copied from that table; D and trimming were computed from the DNA. Of approximately 100,000 clones in the sample, roughly nine tenths were seen once. The CDR3 spans 17 residues. From germline, CDR1 is KGHSH and CDR2 LQKENI. Unmatched junction bases numbered 7, after V lost 5 bases and J lost 5 bases.

The chain links TRBV18 to TRBJ2-2; 14 bases fit TRBD2. Sequenced material: peripheral blood. This TCR came from a woman aged 80 or over with acute or convalescent COVID-19. This chain's CDR3 is CASSTTSGGARTGELFF. CDR3 sequence (DNA): TGTGCCAGCTCAACGACTAGCGGGGGGGCCCGTACCGGGGAGCTGTTTTTT. The variable domain in full, completed from reference TRBV18 and TRBJ2-2, reads NAGVMQNPRHLVRRRGQEARLRCSPMKGHSHVYWYRQLPEEGLKFMVYLQKENIIDESGMPKERFSAEFPKEGPSILRIQQVVRGDSAAYFCASSTTSGGARTGELFFGEGSRLTVL.